These T cell receptor beta chains were read from a single sample in a study of cytomegalovirus exposure and HLA in healthy donors. The repertoire was sequenced with immunoSEQ multiplex PCR; TCRdb's copy has only in-frame clones and lacks some. Altogether around 95,000 clones are present, around four fifths being singletons, with the ten largest covering less than 4%. Material: PBMCs. These receptors were taken from a young man in good health and CMV-seropositive. CDR3s include the opening cysteine and the closing phenylalanine or tryptophan. Clone sizes are given selectively: once, few, many, or a class where the clone is expanded.

J	V	size	CDR3
TRBJ2-1	TRBV18	once	CASSPPGQSGNEQFF
TRBJ2-2	TRBV13	.	CASSSNSDSANTGELFF
.	TRBV5-5	once	CASSFSSLERNYEQYF
TRBJ2-5	TRBV7-2	once	CASSLVGGGGTGETQYF
TRBJ1-5	TRBV5-1	.	CASSSDPDRGTGQPQHF
TRBJ2-1	TRBV10-1	.	CASTGTGVNEQFF
TRBJ2-6	TRBV11-3	.	CASSRLTGTGANVLTF
TRBJ2-1	TRBV30	.	CAWSVGQGPYNEQFF
TRBJ1-5	TRBV6-5	.	CASRKTGPSNQPQHF
TRBJ1-6	TRBV27	.	CASSWEQGAPLHF
TRBJ2-7	TRBV28	.	CASSSDTFEQYF
TRBJ1-1	TRBV7-9	few	CASSPGDYSGTEAFF
TRBJ2-7	TRBV21-1	once	CASSKPNSGRIAYEQYF
.	TRBV20-1	.	CSASFAYEQYF
TRBJ2-1	TRBV5-5	.	CASSSGQALYNEQFF
TRBJ2-1	TRBV10-1	.	CASSDLAGIGEQFF
TRBJ2-2	TRBV28	.	CASSFSNTGELFF
TRBJ2-7	TRBV25-1	once	CASSGVAGAYEQYF
TRBJ1-5	TRBV9	.	CASSVDGARQPQHF
TRBJ2-7	TRBV7-8	.	CASSLGTGPYEQYF
TRBJ1-4	TRBV7-8	.	CASSTGTGGNEKLFF
TRBJ2-7	TRBV7-2	.	CASSLVEGGRNEQYF
.	TRBV5-6	.	CASSRTSGSLAEQYF
TRBJ2-1	TRBV28	.	CATQLGLNEQFF
TRBJ2-7	TRBV19	.	CASSPTGTGLPYEQYF
TRBJ1-6	TRBV12-5	.	CASGLVMTATDNSPLHF
TRBJ2-1	TRBV25-1	.	CASTQTRGNEQFF
TRBJ2-1	TRBV9	.	CASSIRDRVNEQFF
TRBJ1-5	TRBV18	.	CASSPQAEMQPQHF
TRBJ2-7	TRBV28	.	CASSPTSARGSSYEQYF
TRBJ1-1	TRBV9	once	CASSPQGIEAFF
TRBJ1-1	TRBV7-9	.	CASSPGFLMNTEAFF
TRBJ1-1	TRBV7-8	.	CASRNNRGPTEAFF
TRBJ2-4	TRBV19	.	CASSIELNKNIQYF
TRBJ1-5	TRBV30	.	CAWSREENQPQHF
TRBJ1-5	TRBV25-1	.	CASSLTGGHQHF
TRBJ1-2	TRBV30	.	CAWTRQVVVDGYTF
TRBJ2-2	TRBV4-3	once	CASSQTIGTSYTGELFF
TRBJ1-2	TRBV30	.	CAWTTGNYGYTF
TRBJ2-5	TRBV7-9	.	CASSPPQGGVKETQYF
TRBJ2-3	TRBV7-9	.	CSSSHSEGTGGHTQYF
TRBJ1-1	TRBV9	.	CASSGQGNTEAFF
TRBJ1-6	TRBV6-5	once	CASSYSGTDYNSPLHF
TRBJ1-2	TRBV28	.	CASRTGAPYGYTF
TRBJ1-3	TRBV2	.	CASSALGQGNTIYF